This T cell receptor (beta chain) was obtained from a study of control samples from healthy donors and cancer patients. Method: immunoSEQ multiplex PCR; TCRdb's copy keeps in-frame clones and lacks some. The data show under 200,000 clones, around 93% seen once. From germline, CDR1 is MNHEY and CDR2 SVGEGT. The V gene end was trimmed by 6 bases and the J gene end by 5 bases; junction bases not matched to a gene: 7. The CDR3 has 16 residues. The sample holds one count of this clone. This sample also contains other DNA sequences that code for the same CDR3. This receptor was taken from a woman between 55 and 75 years old in good health. The chain uses TRBV6-2 or TRBV6-3 and TRBJ2-5; 15 nucleotides match TRBD2. Sequenced: blood. CDR3 sequence reads: CASSGTSGGRGETQYF. The CDR3 DNA sequence: TGTGCCAGCAGCGGGACTAGCGGGGGGCGGGGGGAGACCCAGTACTTC.